This T cell receptor beta chain was documented in a study of T cells in tumors after PD-1 blockade (dated 2019 in TCRdb). About the investigation overall: Exclusion criteria were prior checkpoint blockade, use of systemic immunosuppressants, or recent radiotherapy or other anti-cancer therapy within 4 weeks. While on anti-PD-1 treatment, some of the patients also continued taking daily vismodegib 150 mg. Paired single-cell RNA and TCR sequencing was done in the study on site-matched tumors from patients with BCC or SCC, both before and after anti-PD-1 therapy. RECIST version 1.1 was used to assess clinical response. Treatment consisted of either cemiplimab 350 mg every 2 weeks or pembrolizumab 200 mg every 3 weeks. Tumor samples averaged around 28,000 TCR templates (range roughly 500-100,000) and about 6,600 unique clonotypes, 15 to 20-fold deeper than single-cell TCR sequencing.

Points the paper makes about the study in general: About 38% of TCR clonotypes from the tumor were detected in blood, and certain novel exhausted tumor clones were present in blood collected before treatment, which suggests recruitment from the periphery. Comparisons between pre- and post-treatment samples were the only ones where clonal replacement appeared, with none seen between two pre-treatment samples, a pattern that argues against artifacts from biopsy timing or location. Most exhausted CD8+ clones that expanded after therapy were novel clonotypes not detected before treatment, suggesting clonal replacement instead of reinvigoration of pre-existing clones. The source of novel T cell clones was not identified, and lymphoid organs or rare unexpanded clones within the tumor or the tumor periphery could be included among the possible sources. In squamous cell carcinoma, roughly half of expanded exhausted clones were novel, compared with 25% to 30% of other expanded CD8+ clones.

The immunoSEQ platform was used for deep TCRbeta sequencing. Under the source paper's analysis protocol: Only productive rearrangements were exported from the immunoSEQ Analyzer for downstream analysis. Clones with significant expansion or contraction between timepoints were called with a two-sided binomial test at Bonferroni-corrected P below 0.01. T cell phenotypes were assigned to bulk TCRbeta clonotypes by matching the clonotypes to single-cell RNA+TCR-seq clones with the same TCRbeta sequence. Using bulk TCR sequencing data, clone enrichment in tumor was calculated by dividing a clone's tumor frequency by the same clone's PBMC frequency. TCRs were grouped by GLIPH into specificity groups, defined as clusters of distinct TCRs likely recognizing common antigens via shared CDR3 motifs. The table was pulled from immuneACCESS by TCRdb, which kept in-frame rearrangements only. Such tables lose some clones; where checked, under half of the loss comes from unresolved V genes, and the rest has no known cause. That table gives V, J and clone size, and the DNA gave D and trimming. The sample table records around 5,000 clones; 60% to 75% of these occur just once. Around 32% of the sample goes to the ten largest clones.

Reading from cysteine to phenylalanine, the CDR3 counts 15 amino acids. Of the read, only the CDR3 DNA is kept; its 45 bases are in frame from base 1. Trimming takes 4 bases from V and 0 bases from J, and the germline ends sit 7 bases apart. CDR1 SGHTA and CDR2 FQGTGA are derived from the germline V gene. Of note for this clone: Its antigen is not yet known. Per-base qualities were not stored, and no clone one base away is much larger.

Taken with the paper, the label for time point translates to: before anti-PD-1 therapy. Tumor biopsies were site-matched, taken from the same primary tumor before and after PD-1 blockade. For bulk TCRbeta sequencing, genomic DNA was extracted from tumor biopsies or peripheral blood, and input amounts ranged from about 616 ng to 6,500 ng. Leftover biopsy material went through bulk TCRbeta sequencing, with the goal of boosting sensitivity for rare clonotypes relative to single-cell TCR sequencing. Histologically proven advanced or metastatic basal or squamous cell carcinoma was present in all patients, all of whom were poor candidates for surgical resection. Serial tumor biopsies during anti-PD-1 treatment were taken from the 4 patients who made up the squamous cell carcinoma cohort. Fresh biopsies came from the site of the primary tumor, and part of the tissue was kept in RNAlater for exome and bulk TCR sequencing.

The chain is assembled from TRBV7-3 and TRBJ2-6; the D gene cannot be named for sure. The receptor comes from a human donor with cutaneous squamous cell carcinoma. Source: tumor tissue, taken before anti-PD-1 treatment. CDR3 loop: CASSSGDSGANVLTF. At the DNA level, the sequence is TGTGCCAGCAGCTCGGGTGACTCTGGGGCCAACGTCCTGACTTTC. With the portions outside the CDR3 filled from the reference TRBV7-3 and TRBJ2-6 genes, the complete variable region becomes GAGVSQTPSNKVTEKGKYVELRCDPISGHTALYWYRQSLGQGPEFLIYFQGTGAADDSGLPNDRFFAVRPEGSVSTLKIQRTERGDSAVYLCASSSGDSGANVLTFGAGSRLTVL.